This T cell receptor beta chain was identified in a study of blood T cell repertoires in COVID-19. Profiling relied on immunoSEQ multiplex PCR, and the TCRdb table lists in-frame clones only, not all of them. The sample shows about 110,000 clones, around 80% of them seen only once. Trimming removed 6 bases from V and 11 bases from J, with 12 bases in between. The CDR3 covers 11 residues. The J gene is TRBJ2-3, the V gene TRBV12-3 or TRBV12-4; weak D call: TRBD1 (6 bases). The receptor was isolated from a man aged 70-80 years with active or convalescent COVID-19. Sequenced sample: peripheral blood. The CDR3 loop reads CASSLPGQQYF. CDR3 coding DNA: TGTGCCAGCAGCCTACCGGGACAGCAGTATTTT.